This T cell receptor (beta chain) emerged from a study of blood T cells in healthy people across ages. A second 7 to 11 cycle PCR used barcoded and J-beta primers. TCRdb itself ran the 5' RACE reads through MiXCR, one entry per CDR3 protein. Among about 1.1 million distinct CDR3 sequences listed, 30% to 40% were seen once. Trimming took off 0 bases at V and 4 bases at J, with 15 bases between the two ends. The CDR3 covers 15 residues. Germline V gives CDR1 DFQATT, CDR2 SNEGSKA (reference sequence). The TCR was taken from a man aged 18 to 35 in good health. The sequenced sample consisted of blood. The J gene is TRBJ2-5, the V gene TRBV20-1; the D gene is possibly TRBD2 (7 bases). CDR3 nucleotide sequence: TGCAGTGCTAGAGATGGGGACACGGGGGGAGAGACCCAGTACTTC. Encoded protein: CSARDGDTGGETQYF.